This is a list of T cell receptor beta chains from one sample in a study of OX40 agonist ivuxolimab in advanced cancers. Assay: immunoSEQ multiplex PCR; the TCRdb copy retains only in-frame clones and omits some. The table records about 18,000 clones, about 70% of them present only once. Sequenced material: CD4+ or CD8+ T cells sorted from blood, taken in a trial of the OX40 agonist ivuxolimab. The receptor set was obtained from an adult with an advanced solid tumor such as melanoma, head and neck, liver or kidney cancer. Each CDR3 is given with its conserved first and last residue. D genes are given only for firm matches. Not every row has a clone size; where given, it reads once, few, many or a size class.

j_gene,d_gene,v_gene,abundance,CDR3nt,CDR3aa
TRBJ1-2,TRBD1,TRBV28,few,TGTGCCAGCAGTTTCCCTACTCGGACAGGGGGCGGGGATGGCTACACCTTC,CASSFPTRTGGGDGYTF
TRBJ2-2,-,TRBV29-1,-,TGCAGCGTTGAACATTACAGCTCGAACACCGGGGAGCTGTTTTTT,CSVEHYSSNTGELFF
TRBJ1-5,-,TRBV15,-,TGTGCCACCAGCAGAGATGGGGCAGCATATAGCAATCAGCCCCAGCATTTT,CATSRDGAAYSNQPQHF
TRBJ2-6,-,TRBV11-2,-,TGTGCCAGCAGCTTAGGAGGGACCGGGGCCAACGTCCTGACTTTC,CASSLGGTGANVLTF
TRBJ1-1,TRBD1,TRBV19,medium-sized,TGTGCCAGTAGTATAGACGACAGGGCAGGCACTGAAGCTTTCTTT,CASSIDDRAGTEAFF
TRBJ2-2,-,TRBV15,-,TGTGCCACCAGCTTAGAGATGGGCACCGGGGAGCTGTTTTTT,CATSLEMGTGELFF
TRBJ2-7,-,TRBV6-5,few,TGTGCCAGCAGTTACGCTGGGCTGGACGAGCAGTACTTC,CASSYAGLDEQYF
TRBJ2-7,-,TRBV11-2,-,TGTGCCAGCAGCTTAGGAGGACGCTACGAGCAGTACTTC,CASSLGGRYEQYF
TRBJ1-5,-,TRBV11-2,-,TGTGCCAGCAGCCCGGAGGACGTAAAGGGGCCCCAGCATTTT,CASSPEDVKGPQHF
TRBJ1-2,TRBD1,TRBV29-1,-,TGCAGCGTTGAAGGACAGGGCCCTAACTATGGCTACACCTTC,CSVEGQGPNYGYTF
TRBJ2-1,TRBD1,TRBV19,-,TGTGCCAGTACCGGGACAGACGACAATGAGCAGTTCTTC,CASTGTDDNEQFF
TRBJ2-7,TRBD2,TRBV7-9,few,TGTGCCAGCAGCTTAGGATCTAGCGGGAGGGACGCCGAGCAGTACTTC,CASSLGSSGRDAEQYF
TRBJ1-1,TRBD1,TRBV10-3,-,TGTGCCATTTCCTGGACAGGGGCAGAAGCTTTCTTT,CAISWTGAEAFF
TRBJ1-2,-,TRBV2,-,TGTGCCAGCAGGGTACAGGGAGGCTACACCTTC,CASRVQGGYTF
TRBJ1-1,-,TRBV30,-,TGTGCCTGGAGTCTGGCGGGTGGGCACACTGAAGCTTTCTTT,CAWSLAGGHTEAFF
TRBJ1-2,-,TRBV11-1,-,TGTGCCAGCAGCTTAGACGGTGACAGTGTCTATGGCTACACCTTC,CASSLDGDSVYGYTF
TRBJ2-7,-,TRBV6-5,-,TGTGCCAGCAGTTACGGGGTAGTGGGGGAGCAGTACTTC,CASSYGVVGEQYF
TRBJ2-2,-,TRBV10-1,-,TGCGCCAGCAGTGAGGGTAGCGGATCGGCGAACACCGGGGAGCTGTTTTTT,CASSEGSGSANTGELFF
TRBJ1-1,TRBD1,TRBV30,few,TGTGCCTGGAGCGACCCCCCGGGACAGGTCACTGAAGCTTTCTTT,CAWSDPPGQVTEAFF
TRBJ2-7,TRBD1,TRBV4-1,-,TGCGCCAGCAGCCAACCCGGGACAGAAACCTACGAGCAGTACTTC,CASSQPGTETYEQYF
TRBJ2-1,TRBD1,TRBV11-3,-,TGTGCCAGCAGCTTAGATCGGGGACAGGGGGCGTTCGGGGAGCAGTTCTTC,CASSLDRGQGAFGEQFF
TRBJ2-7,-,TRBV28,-,TGTGCCAGCAGCCCCCGGCAGGGCATATCTAACTACGAGCAGTACTTC,CASSPRQGISNYEQYF
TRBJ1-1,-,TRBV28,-,TGTGCCAGCAGTTTCGACATCGGAACTGAAGCTTTCTTT,CASSFDIGTEAFF
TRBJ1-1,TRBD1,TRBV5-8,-,TGTGCCAGCAGCTTGGGACAGGGAAGTGAAGCTTTCTTT,CASSLGQGSEAFF
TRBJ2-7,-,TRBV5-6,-,TGTGCCAGCAGCTTGGGGCAGATCGACTACGAGCAGTACTTC,CASSLGQIDYEQYF
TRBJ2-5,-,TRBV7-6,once,TGTGCCAGCAGCTTAGGTCCGGGCACCCAAGAGGCCCAGTACTTC,CASSLGPGTQEAQYF
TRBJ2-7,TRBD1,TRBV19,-,TGTGCCAGTAGCAATCCGGGACAGGGCTCCGAGCAGTACTTC,CASSNPGQGSEQYF
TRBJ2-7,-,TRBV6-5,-,TGTGCCAGCAGTTACCCCAGGGCTCCCTACGAGCAGTACTTC,CASSYPRAPYEQYF
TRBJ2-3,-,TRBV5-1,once,TGCGCCAGCTCTAATCGCGACGGGGGTTCGTATACGCAGTATTTT,CASSNRDGGSYTQYF
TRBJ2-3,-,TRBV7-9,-,TGTGCCAGCAACTCCCGGGCATCATTAGTCGATACGCAGTATTTT,CASNSRASLVDTQYF
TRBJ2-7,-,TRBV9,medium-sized,TGTGCCAGCAGCGTAGACACGGCCGCCTACGAGCAGTACTTC,CASSVDTAAYEQYF
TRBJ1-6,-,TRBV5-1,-,TGCGCCAGCAGCTGGGCTGAGGGCCCCACCTATAATTCACCCCTCCACTTT,CASSWAEGPTYNSPLHF